Below are 30 T cell receptor beta chains sequenced from a single sample in a study of blood T cells in healthy people across ages. PCR was performed a second time for about 7 to 11 cycles using a sample-barcoded 5' primer and a J-beta primer mix. TCRdb called the 5' RACE reads again in MiXCR, with one record for every CDR3 protein. Of 1.5 million to 1.9 million distinct CDR3 sequences in the sample, around 40% were seen once. Sequencing used blood. The origin of the receptors is a woman younger than 30 in good health.

The CDR3 reads CASSKSGLAGVDTQYF. The CDR3 DNA sequence: TGTGCCAGCAGTAAGTCTGGACTAGCGGGGGTGGATACGCAGTATTTT. The rearrangement links TRBV9 to TRBJ2-3; 13 bases are shared with TRBD2. This CDR3 region has 16 residues. Germline V gene data show CDR1 as SGDLS and CDR2 as YYNGEE. The V segment lost 5 bases and the J segment 6 bases; nucleotides outside the gene matches: 9. Complete variable domain (other parts from reference TRBV9 and TRBJ2-3): DSGVTQTPKHLITATGQRVTLRCSPRSGDLSVYWYQQSLDQGLQFLIQYYNGEERAKGNILERFSAQQFPDLHSELNLSSLELGDSALYFCASSKSGLAGVDTQYFGPGTRLTVL.

A few counts support this clonotype. The gene calls are TRBV11-2 and TRBJ1-2; D might be TRBD1 (5 bases). This CDR3 comprises 16 residues. The V end was cut by 6 bases, the J end by 3 bases, with 20 bases between. From germline, CDR1 is SGHAT and CDR2 FQNNGV. In DNA, the CDR3 is TGTGCCAGCAGGAGTTGGGAAGCGGGGGATTACTATGGCTACACCTTC. The encoded protein is CASRSWEAGDYYGYTF.

This chain connects TRBV6-5 to TRBJ1-5; D uncertain. V was clipped by 6 bases and J by 1 base, with 7 bases between them. The length of the CDR3 is 13 residues. Germline CDR1 and CDR2: MNHEY and SVGAGI. CDR3 nucleotide sequence: TGTGCCAGCAGGGATGGAAGCAATCAGCCCCAGCATTTT. Translating gives CASRDGSNQPQHF.

The chain recombines TRBV7-9 with TRBJ2-7, with unresolved D. Trimming removed 6 bases from V and 2 bases from J, with 11 bases in between. The CDR3 consists of 13 residues. The V gene's germline CDR1 is SEHNR and CDR2 FQNEAQ (reference sequence). CDR3 protein: CASSVSYTYEQYF. In DNA form, the CDR3 reads TGTGCCAGCAGTGTTAGTTACACCTACGAGCAGTACTTC.

This clonotype was picked up many times. The chain is built from TRBV11-2 and TRBJ2-3, with D possibly matching TRBD2 (6 bases). The CDR3 spans 16 residues. Germline V gives CDR1 SGHAT, CDR2 FQNNGV. Trimming removed 5 bases from V and 8 bases from J, with 23 bases in between. The CDR3 reads CASSVELAAGFITQYF. The CDR3 nucleotides read TGTGCCAGCAGCGTTGAACTAGCTGCGGGGTTCATTACGCAGTATTTT.

V usage is TRBV4-2 and J usage is TRBJ2-7, with a possible D match to TRBD2 (5 bases). The better agreement between TRBJ2-5 and the DNA end casts doubt on the J call. The germline V gene encodes CDR1 LGHNA and CDR2 YNFKEQ. The CDR3 loop spans 13 amino acids. This CDR3 is CASSQAAAETQYF. For the CDR3, the DNA is TGTGCCAGCAGCCAAGCAGCGGCGGAGACCCAGTACTTC.

CDR3 sequence reads: CASSAPPDQDTGELFF. DNA of the CDR3: TGTGCCAGCAGCGCACCTCCGGATCAGGACACCGGGGAGCTGTTTTTT. This chain connects TRBV9 to TRBJ2-2; D unclear. Germline values: CDR1 SGDLS, CDR2 YYNGEE. V dropped 3 bases and J dropped 3 bases, with 15 bases sitting between them. CDR3 length: 16 amino acids.

This clonotype has only a few counts. This CDR3 reads CSAERTDNYGYTF. CDR3 DNA: TGCAGCGCAGAGAGGACAGACAACTATGGCTACACCTTC. The V call is TRBV29-1, the J call TRBJ1-2; possibly TRBD1 for D (6 bases). The V and J ends lost 7 bases and 2 bases respectively, with 14 bases between them. CDR1 SQVTM and CDR2 ANQGSEA come from the germline V gene. This CDR3 comprises 13 residues.

The CDR3 bases are TGTGCCAGCAGCGTAGAAGTTTTGGGGCCGGAGCAGTACTTC. Its translation is CASSVEVLGPEQYF. This chain uses TRBV9 with TRBJ2-5, with a possible D match to TRBD1 (5 bases). Germline lookup yields CDR1 SGDLS and CDR2 YYNGEE. There are 14 residues in the CDR3. With 0 bases removed from V and 11 bases from J, the gap between germline ends came to 17 bases.

Regarding this clonotype: This may be a read error, as it is one base from a much larger clone. The rearrangement joins TRBV6-5 to TRBJ2-4; D remains unclear. The CDR3 loop spans 12 amino acids. Germline V gives CDR1 MNHEY, CDR2 SVGAGI. The germline V and J ends were trimmed by 6 bases and 9 bases, with 12 bases remaining between them. CDR3 DNA: TGTGCCAGCAGCTCCCGAGCAAGCATTCAGTACTTC. The encoded protein is CASSSRASIQYF.

In its sample, this clonotype was seen once. This sequence joins TRBV3-1 and TRBJ2-1; 9 nucleotides line up with TRBD2. Looked up from germline, CDR1 is LGHDT and CDR2 is YNNKEL (reference sequence). The CDR3 loop spans 16 amino acids. The trim removed 4 bases at V and 13 bases at J, leaving 17 bases unmatched. The CDR3 DNA is TGTGCCAGCAGCCCCCGGCTAGCGGGGCTTCAGGAGACCCAGTTCTTC. Residues: CASSPRLAGLQETQFF.

The chain employs TRBV6-2 or TRBV6-3 and TRBJ2-3; D perhaps matches TRBD2 (6 bases). Per the germline V gene, CDR1 is MNHEY and CDR2 is SVGEGT. The CDR3 consists of 15 residues. The CDR3 loop is CATGGRGRSTDTQYF. CDR3 nucleotide sequence: TGTGCGACCGGAGGGAGAGGACGTAGCACAGATACGCAGTATTTT.

This chain joins TRBV19 and TRBJ1-1; D gene unclear. The CDR3 runs 14 residues. The germline V gene has CDR1 LNHDA and CDR2 SQIVND (reference sequence). Deletions cut 9 bases from V and 1 base from J, with 15 bases between. CDR3: CASYPPDANTEAFF. In DNA form, the CDR3 reads TGTGCCAGCTACCCCCCGGACGCGAACACTGAAGCTTTCTTT.

This clonotype was counted a single time. CDR3 DNA: TGTGCCAGCAGCCCTTACTTACAGGTGGCTAATGAAAAACTGTTTTTT. Translation gives CASSPYLQVANEKLFF. The chain employs TRBV4-2 and TRBJ1-4; D possibly corresponds to TRBD1 (5 bases). The CDR3 is 16 residues long. CDR1 is LGHNA and CDR2 is YNFKEQ in the germline V gene. Between the trimmed V and J ends, which lost 4 bases and 3 bases, there was a span of 15 bases.

A few counts support this clonotype. The chain uses TRBV4-1 and TRBJ1-6, with D tentatively TRBD1 (5 bases). Between the trimmed V and J ends, which lost 4 bases and 7 bases, there was a span of 14 bases. The CDR3 runs to 15 residues. Germline V gene lookup returns CDR1 MGHRA and CDR2 YSYEKL. The chain's CDR3 is CASSLGPGTNSPLHF. CDR3 nucleotides: TGCGCCAGCAGCCTCGGACCAGGGACGAATTCACCCCTCCACTTT.

The V call is TRBV28, the J call TRBJ2-5; the D gene is possibly TRBD2 (5 bases). The CDR3 totals 15 residues. The V gene lost 4 bases and the J gene lost 5 bases, with 17 bases spanning the gap. Germline loops: CDR1 MDHEN, CDR2 SYDVKM. The CDR3 spells CASSSPTALDETQYF. The CDR3 DNA reads as TGTGCCAGCAGTTCCCCAACAGCACTAGACGAGACCCAGTACTTC.

This clonotype was picked up a small number of times. The chain is built from TRBV7-2 and TRBJ1-2, with D hard to call. CDR1 SGHTA and CDR2 FQGNSA come from the germline V gene. V was clipped by 5 bases and J by 6 bases, with 10 bases between them. This CDR3 spans 12 amino acids. CDR3 region: CASSGRAHGYTF. The CDR3 DNA follows: TGTGCCAGCAGCGGTAGGGCACATGGCTACACCTTC.

This clonotype has more than one count but fewer than ten. V is TRBV20-1 and J is TRBJ2-3, with 10 bases lining up with TRBD2. CDR1 is DFQATT, CDR2 SNEGSKA, per germline (reference sequence). CDR3 length equals 15 residues. V shed 1 base and J 5 bases; nucleotides not matched to a gene: 6. DNA for the CDR3: TGCAGTGCTAGAGCTCCGGGACTAGCGATAGATACGCAGTATTTT. Protein sequence: CSARAPGLAIDTQYF.

Points on this clonotype: An end of the junction differs from the germline gene, which may be a read error. The gene calls are TRBV5-1 and TRBJ2-7, with no clear D. CDR3 length equals 13 residues. Germline V lookup: CDR1 SGHRS, CDR2 YFSETQ. CDR3 protein: CASSLTATYGQYF. The CDR3 coding sequence is TGCGCCAGCAGCTTGACAGCCACCTACGGGCAGTACTTC.

This chain joins TRBV18 and TRBJ2-1; D could derive from TRBD1 or TRBD2 (5 bases each). Germline values: CDR1 KGHSH, CDR2 LQKENI. The CDR3 sequence is 15 residues long. Trimming removed 2 bases at V and 7 bases at J, with 15 bases between. CDR3 protein: CASSPLRERGNEQFF. The CDR3 bases are TGTGCCAGCTCACCATTGCGCGAGAGGGGAAATGAGCAGTTCTTC. The complete variable domain, with remaining parts taken from reference TRBV18 and TRBJ2-1, reads NAGVMQNPRHLVRRRGQEARLRCSPMKGHSHVYWYRQLPEEGLKFMVYLQKENIIDESGMPKERFSAEFPKEGPSILRIQQVVRGDSAAYFCASSPLRERGNEQFFGPGTRLTVL.

This clonotype has more than one count but fewer than ten. This chain uses TRBV20-1 with TRBJ2-4; no clear D gene. The J call may be in error: the DNA end matches TRBJ2-7 better. Germline CDR1 is DFQATT and CDR2 is SNEGSKA (reference sequence). This CDR3 has 11 amino acids. In DNA form, the CDR3 reads TGCTCCCAAAAGCTAGTCGACGAGCAGTACTTC. It specifies CSQKLVDEQYF.

This clonotype was detected a few times. This rearrangement joins TRBV9 to TRBJ2-5; a weak D match, TRBD2 (5 bases). The CDR3 length is 14 residues. The ends were cut back, 4 bases at V and 4 bases at J, with 14 bases in the middle. Germline assignment: CDR1 SGDLS and CDR2 YYNGEE. CDR3 amino acids: CASSSRGLGETQYF. The CDR3, as DNA: TGTGCCAGCAGCTCACGCGGGTTGGGAGAGACCCAGTACTTC.

V usage is TRBV4-3 and J usage is TRBJ1-2; D ambiguous. V lost 0 bases and J 4 bases, leaving 9 bases between the germline ends. This CDR3 is 14 amino acids long. Germline V gene lookup returns CDR1 LGHNA and CDR2 YSLEER. CDR3 nucleotides: TGCGCCAGCAGCCAAGATCGAGCAACCTATGGCTACACCTTC. Translated: CASSQDRATYGYTF.

The chain recombines TRBV20-1 with TRBJ1-5; tentatively, D is TRBD1 (5 bases). CDR1 and CDR2 from the germline V gene are DFQATT and SNEGSKA (reference sequence). The V and J ends lost 4 bases and 11 bases respectively, with 18 bases between them. CDR3 length: 13 amino acids. The CDR3 loop reads CSATLPGAEAQHF. The CDR3 DNA follows: TGCAGTGCTACCTTACCCGGGGCCGAAGCCCAGCATTTT.

V and J are TRBV20-1 and TRBJ2-7; perhaps TRBD1 as D (6 bases). Trimming took 6 bases from V and 3 from J, leaving 15 bases between them. There are 13 residues in the CDR3. Germline values: CDR1 DFQATT, CDR2 SNEGSKA (reference sequence). The CDR3 protein is CSANRPGDYEQYF. In DNA form, the CDR3 reads TGCAGTGCCAACCGTCCAGGGGACTACGAGCAGTACTTC.

The chain combines TRBV20-1 with TRBJ1-2; D unresolved. CDR1 is DFQATT and CDR2 is SNEGSKA in the germline V gene (reference sequence). The germline V and J ends were trimmed by 3 bases and 7 bases, with 12 bases remaining between them. This CDR3 is 12 amino acids long. In DNA, the CDR3 is TGCAGTGCTAGCCCTCACTCTGCTGGCTACACCTTC. This sequence encodes CSASPHSAGYTF.

The chain joins TRBV7-2 to TRBJ2-2; 8 nucleotides line up with TRBD2. Per the germline V gene, CDR1 is SGHTA and CDR2 is FQGNSA. The CDR3 extends over 16 amino acids. V trimming: 6 bases; J trimming: 5 bases; junction bases outside the gene matches: 11. CDR3 nucleotides: TGTGCCAGCAGGGACCCGGGACTAGTCTTAACCGGGGAGCTGTTTTTT. It translates to CASRDPGLVLTGELFF.

The sample holds many counts of this clonotype. V and J are TRBV3-1 and TRBJ2-7, with TRBD1 matching over 8 bases. Germline CDR1 reads LGHDT; CDR2 reads YNNKEL (reference sequence). This CDR3 has 14 amino acids. V shed 1 base, J shed 5 bases, and the junction held 4 bases outside the gene matches. The chain's CDR3 is CASSQADRDDEQYF. The CDR3, as DNA: TGTGCCAGCAGCCAAGCGGACAGGGACGACGAGCAGTACTTC.

This clonotype appeared a few times. The V call is TRBV20-1, the J call TRBJ1-2; TRBD1 matches 7 bases. With V trimmed by 6 bases and J by 5 bases, 6 bases remained unmatched. The V gene's germline CDR1 is DFQATT and CDR2 SNEGSKA (reference sequence). The CDR3 is 12 amino acids. Here the CDR3 DNA reads TGCAGTGCGCTGGGACAGTTTTATGGCTACACCTTC. It translates to CSALGQFYGYTF.

The rearrangement links TRBV12-3 or TRBV12-4 to TRBJ1-5; D gene unclear. V shed 6 bases and J shed 0 bases, with 9 bases lying between them. This CDR3 spans 14 amino acids. CDR3 sequence: CASRTTDSNQPQHF. The CDR3 nucleotides are TGTGCCAGCAGAACGACGGATAGCAATCAGCCCCAGCATTTT.